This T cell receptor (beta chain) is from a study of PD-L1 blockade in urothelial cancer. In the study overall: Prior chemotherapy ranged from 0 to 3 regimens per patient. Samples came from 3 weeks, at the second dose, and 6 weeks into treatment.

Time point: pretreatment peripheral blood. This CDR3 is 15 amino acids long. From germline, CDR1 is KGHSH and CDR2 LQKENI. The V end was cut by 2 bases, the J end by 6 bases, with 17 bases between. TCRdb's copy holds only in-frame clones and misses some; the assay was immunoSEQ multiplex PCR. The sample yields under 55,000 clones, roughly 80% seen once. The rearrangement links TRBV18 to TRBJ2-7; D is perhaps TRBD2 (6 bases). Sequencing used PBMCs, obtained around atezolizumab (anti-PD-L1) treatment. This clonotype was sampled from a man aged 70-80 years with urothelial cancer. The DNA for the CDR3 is TGTGCCAGCTCACCAATCGAACTAGCTGGTTCCGAGCAGTACTTC. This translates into CASSPIELAGSEQYF.